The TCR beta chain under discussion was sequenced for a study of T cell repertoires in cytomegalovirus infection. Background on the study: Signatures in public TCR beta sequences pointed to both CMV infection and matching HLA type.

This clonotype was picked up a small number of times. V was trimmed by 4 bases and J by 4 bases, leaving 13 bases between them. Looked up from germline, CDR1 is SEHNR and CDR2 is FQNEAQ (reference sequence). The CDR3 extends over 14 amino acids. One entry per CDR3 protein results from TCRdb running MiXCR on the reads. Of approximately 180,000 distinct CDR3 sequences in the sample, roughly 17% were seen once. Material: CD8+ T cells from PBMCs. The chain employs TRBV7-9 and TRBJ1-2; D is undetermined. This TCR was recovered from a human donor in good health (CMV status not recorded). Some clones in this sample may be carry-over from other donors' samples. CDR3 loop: CASSWYGVLYGYTF. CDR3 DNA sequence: TGTGCCAGCAGCTGGTACGGGGTACTCTATGGCTACACCTTC.